This T cell receptor beta chain was obtained from a study of blood T cells in healthy people across ages. The people who gave samples were healthy Caucasians from Russia, aged roughly 6 to 95. The CDR3 sequence is 13 residues long. In germline, CDR1 is DFQATT, CDR2 SNEGSKA (reference sequence). The V segment lost 5 bases and the J segment 4 bases; nucleotides outside the gene matches: 3. In this sample, this clonotype turned up a few times. Sample-barcoded 5' priming and a J-beta primer mix drove a second PCR of roughly 6 to 12 cycles. TCRdb passed the 5' RACE reads through MiXCR, listing each CDR3 protein once. This sample carries around 1.7 million distinct CDR3 sequences, roughly 28% of them seen once, and the ten largest clones take roughly 8%.

The chain is built from TRBV20-1 and TRBJ2-3; TRBD1 matches 10 bases. Material for sequencing was blood. The receptor was derived from a woman aged 25 to 39 in good health. For the CDR3, the DNA is TGCAGTGCTGGGGGACAGGGGTCAGATACGCAGTATTTT. Protein: CSAGGQGSDTQYF.